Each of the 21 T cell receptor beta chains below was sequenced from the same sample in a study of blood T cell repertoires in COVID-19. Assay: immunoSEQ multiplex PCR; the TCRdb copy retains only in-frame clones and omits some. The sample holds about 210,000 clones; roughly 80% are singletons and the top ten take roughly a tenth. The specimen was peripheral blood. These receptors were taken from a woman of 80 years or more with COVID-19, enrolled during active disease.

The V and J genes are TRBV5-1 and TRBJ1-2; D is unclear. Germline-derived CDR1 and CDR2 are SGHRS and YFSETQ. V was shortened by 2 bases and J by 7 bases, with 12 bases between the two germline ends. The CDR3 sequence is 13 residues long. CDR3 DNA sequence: TGCGCCAGCAGCTTTAGAGAATGGAGTGGCTACACCTTC. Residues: CASSFREWSGYTF.

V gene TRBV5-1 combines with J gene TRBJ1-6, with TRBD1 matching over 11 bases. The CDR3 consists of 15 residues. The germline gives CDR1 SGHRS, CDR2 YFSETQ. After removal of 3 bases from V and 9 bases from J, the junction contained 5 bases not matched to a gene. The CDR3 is CASSYRDRGSSPLHF. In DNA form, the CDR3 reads TGCGCCAGCAGCTACCGGGACAGGGGGTCTTCACCCCTCCACTTT.

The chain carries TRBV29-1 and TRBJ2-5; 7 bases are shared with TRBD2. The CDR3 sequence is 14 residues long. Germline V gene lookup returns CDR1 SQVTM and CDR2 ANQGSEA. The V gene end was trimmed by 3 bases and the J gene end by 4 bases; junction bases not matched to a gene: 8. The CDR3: CSVDRGVEGETQYF. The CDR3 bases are TGCAGCGTTGACCGGGGGGTTGAGGGAGAGACCCAGTACTTC.

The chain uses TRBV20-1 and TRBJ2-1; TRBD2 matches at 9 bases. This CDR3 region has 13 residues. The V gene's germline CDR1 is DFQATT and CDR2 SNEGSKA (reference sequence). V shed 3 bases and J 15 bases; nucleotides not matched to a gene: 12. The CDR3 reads CSASRSGGIIAFF. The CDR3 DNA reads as TGCAGTGCTAGTAGGAGCGGGGGGATCATAGCGTTCTTC.

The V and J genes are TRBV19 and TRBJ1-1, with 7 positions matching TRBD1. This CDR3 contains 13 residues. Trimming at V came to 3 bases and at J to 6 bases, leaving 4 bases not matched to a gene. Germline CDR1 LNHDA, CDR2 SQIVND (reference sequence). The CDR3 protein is CASSIGTVAEAFF. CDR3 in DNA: TGTGCCAGTAGTATCGGGACAGTGGCTGAAGCTTTCTTT. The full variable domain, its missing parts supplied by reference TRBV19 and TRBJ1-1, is DGGITQSPKYLFRKEGQNVTLSCEQNLNHDAMYWYRQDPGQGLRLIYYSQIVNDFQKGDIAEGYSVSREKKESFPLTVTSAQKNPTAFYLCASSIGTVAEAFFGQGTRLTVV.

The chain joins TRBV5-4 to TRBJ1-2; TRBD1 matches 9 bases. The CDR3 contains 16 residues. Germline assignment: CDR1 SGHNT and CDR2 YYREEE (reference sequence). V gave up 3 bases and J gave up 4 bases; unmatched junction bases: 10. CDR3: CASSSGILTGGYGYTF. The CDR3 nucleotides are TGTGCCAGCAGCTCCGGAATTTTGACAGGGGGCTATGGCTACACCTTC.

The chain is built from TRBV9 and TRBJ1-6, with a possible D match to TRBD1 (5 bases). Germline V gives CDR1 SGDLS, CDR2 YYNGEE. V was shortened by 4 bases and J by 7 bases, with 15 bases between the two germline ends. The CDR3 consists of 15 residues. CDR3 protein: CASSPEGGANSPLHF. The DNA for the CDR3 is TGTGCCAGCAGCCCGGAGGGAGGGGCGAATTCACCCCTCCACTTT.

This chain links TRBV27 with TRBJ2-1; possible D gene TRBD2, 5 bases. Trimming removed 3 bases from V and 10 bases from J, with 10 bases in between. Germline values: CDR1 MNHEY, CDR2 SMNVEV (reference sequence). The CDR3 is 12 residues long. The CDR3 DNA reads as TGTGCCAGCAGTTTTTCCGCGGGCGAGCAGTTCTTC. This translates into CASSFSAGEQFF.

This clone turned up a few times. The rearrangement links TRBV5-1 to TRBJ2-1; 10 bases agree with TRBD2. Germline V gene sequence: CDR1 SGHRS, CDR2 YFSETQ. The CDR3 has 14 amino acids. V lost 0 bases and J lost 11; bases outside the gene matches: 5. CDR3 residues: CASSLALAGEQQFF. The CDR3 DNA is TGCGCCAGCAGCTTGGCTCTAGCGGGGGAACAGCAGTTCTTC.

The CDR3 loop is CASSISWQGNYGYTF. The DNA of the CDR3 is TGTGCCAGTAGTATATCCTGGCAGGGCAACTATGGCTACACCTTC. The rearrangement uses TRBV19 and TRBJ1-2; tentatively, D is TRBD1 (5 bases). Germline CDR1 LNHDA, CDR2 SQIVND (reference sequence). The CDR3 length is 15 residues. V lost 2 bases and J lost 2, with 12 bases in between.

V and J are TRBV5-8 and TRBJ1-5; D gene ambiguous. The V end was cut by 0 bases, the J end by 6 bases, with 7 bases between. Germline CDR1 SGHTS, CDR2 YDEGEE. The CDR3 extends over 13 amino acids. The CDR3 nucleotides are TGTGCCAGCAGCTTGGTTCGGGGTCAGCCCCAGCATTTT. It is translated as CASSLVRGQPQHF.

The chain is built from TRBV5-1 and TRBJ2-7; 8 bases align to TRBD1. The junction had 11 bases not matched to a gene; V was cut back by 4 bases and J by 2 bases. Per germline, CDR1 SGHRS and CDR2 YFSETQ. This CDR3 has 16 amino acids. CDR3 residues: CASSHPTDRVPYEQYV. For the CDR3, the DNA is TGCGCCAGCAGCCATCCCACGGACAGGGTTCCCTACGAGCAGTACGTC.

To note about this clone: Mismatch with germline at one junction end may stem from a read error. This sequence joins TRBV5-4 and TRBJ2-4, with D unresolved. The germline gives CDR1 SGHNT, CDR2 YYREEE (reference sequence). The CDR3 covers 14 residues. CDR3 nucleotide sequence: TGTGCCAGCAGCCCCGGTGCACCCAAGAACATTCAGTACTTC. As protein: CASSPGAPKNIQYF.

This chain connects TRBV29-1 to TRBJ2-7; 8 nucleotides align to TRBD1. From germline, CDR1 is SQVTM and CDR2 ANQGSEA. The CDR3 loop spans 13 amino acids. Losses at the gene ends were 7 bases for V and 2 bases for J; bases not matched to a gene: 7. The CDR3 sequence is CSGTGGSTYEQYF. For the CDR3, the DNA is TGCAGCGGCACAGGGGGTAGCACCTACGAGCAGTACTTC.

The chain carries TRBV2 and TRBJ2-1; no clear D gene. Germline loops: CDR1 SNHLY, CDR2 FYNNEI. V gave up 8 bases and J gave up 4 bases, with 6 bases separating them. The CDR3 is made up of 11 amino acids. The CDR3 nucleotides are TGTGCCAGCGCGAGGTACAATGAGCAGTTCTTC. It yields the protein CASARYNEQFF.

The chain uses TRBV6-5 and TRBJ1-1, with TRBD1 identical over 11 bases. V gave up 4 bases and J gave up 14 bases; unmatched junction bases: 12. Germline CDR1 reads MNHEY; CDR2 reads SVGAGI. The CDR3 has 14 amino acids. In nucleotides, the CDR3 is TGTGCCAGCAGTTTGATCGGACAGGGGGCAGAGAAATTCTTT. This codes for CASSLIGQGAEKFF.

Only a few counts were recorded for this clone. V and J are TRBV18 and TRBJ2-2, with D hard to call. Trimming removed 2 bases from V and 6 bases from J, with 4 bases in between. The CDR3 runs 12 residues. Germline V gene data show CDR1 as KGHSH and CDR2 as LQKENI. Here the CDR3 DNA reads TGTGCCAGCTCACCATATTCCGGGGAGCTGTTTTTT. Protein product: CASSPYSGELFF. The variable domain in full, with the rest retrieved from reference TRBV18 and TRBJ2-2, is NAGVMQNPRHLVRRRGQEARLRCSPMKGHSHVYWYRQLPEEGLKFMVYLQKENIIDESGMPKERFSAEFPKEGPSILRIQQVVRGDSAAYFCASSPYSGELFFGEGSRLTVL.

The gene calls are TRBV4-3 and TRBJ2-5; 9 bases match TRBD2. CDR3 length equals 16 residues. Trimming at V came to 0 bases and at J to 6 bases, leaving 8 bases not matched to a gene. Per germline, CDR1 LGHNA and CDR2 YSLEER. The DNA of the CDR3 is TGCGCCAGCAGCCAAGATAAGGCGGGGGGGCCCCAGACCCAGTACTTC. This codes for CASSQDKAGGPQTQYF.

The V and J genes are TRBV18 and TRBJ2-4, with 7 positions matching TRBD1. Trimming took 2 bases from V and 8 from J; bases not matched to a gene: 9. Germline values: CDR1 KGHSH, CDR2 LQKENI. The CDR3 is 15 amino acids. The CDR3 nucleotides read TGTGCCAGCTCACCAATGACAGGGATGGGGTACATTCAGTACTTC. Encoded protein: CASSPMTGMGYIQYF.

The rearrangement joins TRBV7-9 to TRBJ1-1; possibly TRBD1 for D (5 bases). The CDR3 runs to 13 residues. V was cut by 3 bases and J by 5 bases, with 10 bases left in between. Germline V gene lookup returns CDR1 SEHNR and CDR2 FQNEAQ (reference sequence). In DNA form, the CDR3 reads TGTGCCAGCAGCTTGGGGGGTTGGACTGAAGCTTTCTTT. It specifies CASSLGGWTEAFF.

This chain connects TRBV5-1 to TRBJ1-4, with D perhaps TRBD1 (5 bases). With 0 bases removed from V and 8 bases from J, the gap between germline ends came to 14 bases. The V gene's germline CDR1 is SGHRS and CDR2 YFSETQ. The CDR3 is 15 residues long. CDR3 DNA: TGCGCCAGCAGCTTGGCCGAGACAGAAGCGGAAAAACTGTTTTTT. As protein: CASSLAETEAEKLFF.